The clone carrying this T cell receptor (beta chain) was counted at least ten times. What it binds is unknown. V lost 6 bases to trimming and J lost 1 base, with 10 bases between them. Germline V gene sequence: CDR1 MNHNS, CDR2 SASEGT. The length of the CDR3 is 14 residues. Time point of the sample: persistent/refractory GD, antithyroid drugs over 5 years with positive TRAb. Construction of the TCR library relied on RNA isolated from PBMCs. Relying on iRepertoire HTBI primers and Arm-PCR of CDR3 regions, the team built TCR beta libraries. Using its own MiXCR run on the multiplex PCR reads, TCRdb lists one record per CDR3 protein. This sample has over 650,000 distinct CDR3 sequences, with 30% found just once. This sample is drawn from a study of regulatory T cells in long-lasting Graves disease. Findings and limits, study-wide: The TCR repertoire of persistent Graves' patients was less diverse than that of newly diagnosed ones.

The clonotype originates from a female donor with Graves disease. The source material was peripheral blood mononuclear cells (PBMCs), sampled when the disease was refractory, from a patient treated with antithyroid drugs. This chain uses TRBV6-1 with TRBJ1-5, with D possibly matching TRBD1 (6 bases). The CDR3 protein is CASSRGQSNQPQHF. The CDR3 nucleotides read TGTGCCAGCAGCCGGGGACAAAGCAATCAGCCCCAGCATTTT.